This T cell receptor (beta chain) emerged from a study of beta chain features in type 1 diabetes. As for the study in general: Patient and healthy donor groups were alike in age, gender and cell yields.

Study results and caveats: Individuals with type 1 diabetes displayed fewer insertions and more deletions at VDJ junctions. For TCRB rearrangement, an influence of HLA type remained unresolved here.

Comment on this clone: Its antigen remains unknown.

There are 13 residues in the CDR3. Every bit of the isolated RNA underwent reverse transcription, so sequencing read expressed TCRB transcripts. Produced via immunoSEQ multiplex PCR; TCRdb's table is partial and in-frame only. The sample holds some 900,000 clones; roughly a sixth are singletons and the top ten take around 0.02%. The TCR comes from a woman aged 18-29 years in good health. V usage is TRBV21-1 and J usage is TRBJ1-2; TRBD1, as called in the table, went unchecked against the DNA. TRBV21-1 is a pseudogene segment. The sequenced sample was naive CD4+ T cells from blood. The CDR3 spells CASSNGQGRSYTF. CDR3 DNA: TGTGCCAGCAGCAATGGCCAGGGGCGTAGCTACACCTTC.